Presented here are 10 T cell receptor beta chains from one specimen sequenced in a study of blood T cell repertoires in COVID-19. The data were produced by immunoSEQ multiplex PCR, yet TCRdb's version contains in-frame clones alone and is incomplete. Altogether approximately 60,000 clones are present, more than 60% being singletons, with the ten largest covering over 20%. Material: peripheral blood. These receptor sequences come from a woman over 75 with active or convalescent COVID-19.

This clone was counted at least ten times. The genes are TRBV5-4 and TRBJ1-1; D possibly corresponds to TRBD1 (5 bases). V gave up 2 bases and J gave up 1 base, with 6 bases separating them. Germline lookup yields CDR1 SGHNT and CDR2 YYREEE (reference sequence). The CDR3 is made up of 13 amino acids. CDR3 DNA sequence: TGTGCCAGCAGCTTTCAGGGGAACACTGAAGCTTTCTTT. It is translated as CASSFQGNTEAFF. Looking up the rest from reference TRBV5-4 and TRBJ1-1 gives the full variable domain: ETGVTQSPTHLIKTRGQQVTLRCSSQSGHNTVSWYQQALGQGPQFIFQYYREEENGRGNFPPRFSGLQFPNYSSELNVNALELDDSALYLCASSFQGNTEAFFGQGTRLTVV.

The V and J genes are TRBV9 and TRBJ1-4; no clear D. The germline CDR1 and CDR2 sequences are SGDLS and YYNGEE. The V end was cut by 4 bases, the J end by 0 bases, with 7 bases between. The CDR3 extends over 14 amino acids. The CDR3 nucleotides read TGTGCCAGCAGCCCTGGAGCAACTAATGAAAAACTGTTTTTT. This gives the protein CASSPGATNEKLFF.

This clone has a single count. The J gene is TRBJ1-4, the V gene TRBV5-1; D is unresolved. V shed 0 bases and J shed 7 bases, with 10 bases lying between them. Germline V gene sequence: CDR1 SGHRS, CDR2 YFSETQ. The CDR3 is 14 amino acids. The CDR3 sequence: CASSLEEGSEKLFF. As DNA, the CDR3 is TGCGCCAGCAGCTTGGAGGAAGGGAGTGAAAAACTGTTTTTT.

This chain connects TRBV10-3 to TRBJ1-2; D not resolved. This CDR3 has 13 amino acids. The V and J ends lost 8 bases and 8 bases respectively, with 18 bases between them. The germline V gene has CDR1 ENHRY and CDR2 SYGVKD. The CDR3 protein is CAIGREFSQGYTF. DNA for the CDR3: TGTGCCATCGGGAGGGAGTTCAGTCAGGGCTACACCTTC.

The rearrangement uses TRBV27 and TRBJ1-5, with D maybe TRBD1 (5 bases). Trimming removed 3 bases at V and 11 bases at J, with 14 bases between. This CDR3 contains 13 residues. The V gene's germline CDR1 is MNHEY and CDR2 SMNVEV (reference sequence). CDR3 nucleotides: TGTGCCAGCAGTTTGACGCGACAGTGGGCCCAGCATTTT. It specifies CASSLTRQWAQHF.

V gene TRBV5-1 combines with J gene TRBJ2-3; D gene ambiguous. Germline V gene sequence: CDR1 SGHRS, CDR2 YFSETQ. CDR3 size: 16 residues. The germline V and J ends were trimmed by 1 base and 5 bases, with 17 bases remaining between them. The CDR3, as DNA: TGCGCCAGCAGCTTGTATGTCACGGAGACCAGAGATACGCAGTATTTT. It translates to CASSLYVTETRDTQYF. Based on the CDR3 plus reference TRBV5-1 and TRBJ2-3, the full variable domain is KAGVTQTPRYLIKTRGQQVTLSCSPISGHRSVSWYQQTPGQGLQFLFEYFSETQRNKGNFPGRFSGRQFSNSRSEMNVSTLELGDSALYLCASSLYVTETRDTQYFGPGTRLTVL.

The CDR3 sequence: CASSQQQGSDTEAFF. CDR3 nucleotides: TGTGCCAGCAGCCAACAACAGGGGAGCGACACTGAAGCTTTCTTT. The rearrangement joins TRBV5-4 to TRBJ1-1, with 7 bases that match TRBD1. V was clipped by 4 bases and J by 3 bases; unmatched bases: 9. This CDR3 is built from 15 residues. Germline V lookup: CDR1 SGHNT, CDR2 YYREEE (reference sequence).

The chain has TRBV19 and TRBJ2-2; D might be TRBD2 (5 bases). There are 13 residues in the CDR3. CDR1 and CDR2 from the germline V gene are LNHDA and SQIVND (reference sequence). Trimming shortened V by 6 bases and J by 6 bases, and 11 bases separated the two germline ends. CDR3 nucleotides: TGTGCCAGTAGGGACTGGGAACCCGGGGAGCTGTTTTTT. This translates into CASRDWEPGELFF.

This clone occurred a few times. V usage is TRBV2 and J usage is TRBJ2-6, with D maybe TRBD1 (6 bases). The CDR3 extends over 15 amino acids. V was shortened by 7 bases and J by 0 bases, with 10 bases between the two germline ends. Germline V gene lookup returns CDR1 SNHLY and CDR2 FYNNEI. The CDR3 region is CASTRTDSGANVLTF. The CDR3 nucleotides are TGTGCCAGCACCAGGACAGACTCTGGGGCCAACGTCCTGACTTTC.

V usage is TRBV30 and J usage is TRBJ1-5; no clear D gene. The germline V gene has CDR1 GTSNPN and CDR2 SVGIG (reference sequence). CDR3 length: 12 residues. The V and J ends lost 2 bases and 6 bases respectively, with 8 bases between them. The CDR3 coding sequence is TGTGCCTGGAGTCAGAGGGTTCAGCCCCAGCATTTT. This sequence encodes CAWSQRVQPQHF.